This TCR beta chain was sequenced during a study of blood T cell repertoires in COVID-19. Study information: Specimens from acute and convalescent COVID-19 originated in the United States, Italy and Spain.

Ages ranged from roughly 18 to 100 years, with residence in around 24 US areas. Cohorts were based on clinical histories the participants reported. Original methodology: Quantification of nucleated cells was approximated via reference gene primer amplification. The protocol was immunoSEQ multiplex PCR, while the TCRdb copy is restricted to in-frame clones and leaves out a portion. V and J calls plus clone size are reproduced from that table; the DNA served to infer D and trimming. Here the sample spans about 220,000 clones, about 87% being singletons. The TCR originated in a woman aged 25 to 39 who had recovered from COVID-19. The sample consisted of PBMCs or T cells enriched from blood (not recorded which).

The CDR3 protein is CASSSYRGTGSNEQFF. The CDR3 DNA reads as TGTGCCAGCAGCTCATATAGGGGGACAGGGTCCAATGAGCAGTTCTTC. The rearrangement uses TRBV9 and TRBJ2-1; 9 bases are a match to TRBD1. This CDR3 contains 16 residues. CDR1 is SGDLS, CDR2 YYNGEE, per germline. J lost 6 bases, V lost 4 bases, and 11 bases had no gene match.